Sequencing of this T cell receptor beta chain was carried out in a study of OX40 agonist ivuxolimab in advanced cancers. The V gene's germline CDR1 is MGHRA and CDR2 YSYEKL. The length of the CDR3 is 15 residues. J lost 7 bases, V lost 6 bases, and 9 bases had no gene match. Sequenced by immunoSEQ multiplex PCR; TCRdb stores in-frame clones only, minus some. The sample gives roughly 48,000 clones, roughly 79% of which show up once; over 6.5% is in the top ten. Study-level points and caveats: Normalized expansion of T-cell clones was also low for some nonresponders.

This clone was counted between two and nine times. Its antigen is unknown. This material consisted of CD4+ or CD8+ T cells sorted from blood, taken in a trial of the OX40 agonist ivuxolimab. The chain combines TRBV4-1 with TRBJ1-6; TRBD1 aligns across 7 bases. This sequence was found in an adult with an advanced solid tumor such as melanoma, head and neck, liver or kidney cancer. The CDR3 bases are TGCGCCAGCAGGTATAACAGGGGTCACAATTCACCCCTCCACTTT. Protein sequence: CASRYNRGHNSPLHF.